This entry lists 16 T cell receptor beta chains sequenced from one sample in a study of cytotoxic CD8 clonotypes in ibrutinib-treated CLL. Method: immunoSEQ multiplex PCR; TCRdb's copy keeps in-frame clones and lacks some. The sample consists of about 330,000 clones, 67% of them appearing once. Sequenced here: PBMCs, sampled after 36 months of ibrutinib treatment. The receptor set was obtained from a human donor with chronic lymphocytic leukemia.

The chain carries TRBV7-3 and TRBJ2-1; D is possibly TRBD1 or TRBD2 (5 bases each). The CDR3 has 13 residues. Germline CDR1 reads SGHTA; CDR2 reads FQGTGA. V gave up 2 bases and J gave up 9 bases, with 11 bases separating them. CDR3 sequence reads: CASSLGGKVEQFF. The CDR3 DNA reads as TGTGCCAGCAGCTTAGGGGGTAAGGTTGAGCAGTTCTTC.

The genes are TRBV27 and TRBJ2-7; D unresolved. This CDR3 contains 13 residues. The germline V gene encodes CDR1 MNHEY and CDR2 SMNVEV (reference sequence). V lost 3 bases, J lost 3 bases, and 9 bases lay in between. The DNA for the CDR3 is TGTGCCAGCAGTTTCCATGTGGGCTACGAGCAGTACTTC. Encoded protein: CASSFHVGYEQYF.

In its sample, this clone was seen a few times. The genes are TRBV19 and TRBJ1-6, with TRBD1 matching 9 bases. The CDR3 contains 13 residues. Germline V gives CDR1 LNHDA, CDR2 SQIVND (reference sequence). Unmatched junction bases numbered 5, after V lost 8 bases and J lost 9 bases. CDR3 in DNA: TGTGCCAGTTCGGGACAGGGAGGTTCACCCCTCCACTTT. It codes for CASSGQGGSPLHF.

This clone was counted only a few times. The J gene is TRBJ2-7, the V gene TRBV4-1; TRBD1 agrees at 7 bases. V trimming: 3 bases; J trimming: 3 bases; junction bases outside the gene matches: 8. This CDR3 is 15 amino acids long. Germline V gene data show CDR1 as MGHRA and CDR2 as YSYEKL. This chain's CDR3 is CASSHGQERLYEQYF. CDR3 DNA: TGCGCCAGCAGCCACGGACAGGAGAGGCTCTACGAGCAGTACTTC.

The rearrangement uses TRBV29-1 and TRBJ2-5; TRBD1 agrees at 8 bases. The CDR3 is 15 amino acids. The J segment lost 9 bases and the V segment lost 7 bases, leaving 19 bases of the junction unmatched. Germline CDR1 SQVTM, CDR2 ANQGSEA. CDR3 residues: CSAMGQALLGGSQYF. The CDR3 nucleotides read TGCAGCGCGATGGGACAGGCGCTTCTCGGTGGGTCCCAGTACTTC.

The J gene is TRBJ2-5, the V gene TRBV11-2, with TRBD1 as a possible D gene (5 bases). Between the trimmed V and J ends, which lost 5 bases and 5 bases, there was a span of 27 bases. The germline CDR1 and CDR2 sequences are SGHAT and FQNNGV. CDR3 length equals 18 residues. The CDR3 sequence is CASSARTFYANFGETQYF. The CDR3 DNA reads as TGTGCCAGCAGCGCGAGGACATTTTACGCCAATTTCGGCGAGACCCAGTACTTC.

The chain combines TRBV7-9 with TRBJ2-7; D gene ambiguous. V lost 4 bases to trimming and J lost 0 bases, with 4 bases between them. CDR1 is SEHNR and CDR2 is FQNEAQ in the germline V gene (reference sequence). CDR3 size: 12 residues. CDR3 sequence: CASSYGSYEQYF. In DNA form, the CDR3 reads TGTGCCAGCAGCTACGGCTCCTACGAGCAGTACTTC.

The V and J genes are TRBV5-1 and TRBJ2-2; tentatively, D is TRBD2 (6 bases). The CDR3 runs to 15 residues. The germline V gene has CDR1 SGHRS and CDR2 YFSETQ. V lost 0 bases, J lost 7 bases, and 13 bases lay in between. The CDR3 DNA reads TGCGCCAGCAGCTTGGTGGCAGGGCGGGACGGGGAGCTGTTTTTT. Amino acids: CASSLVAGRDGELFF.

The chain links TRBV5-1 to TRBJ1-2, with 7 positions matching TRBD1. Unmatched junction bases numbered 7, after V lost 0 bases and J lost 8 bases. This CDR3 has 14 residues. In germline, CDR1 is SGHRS, CDR2 YFSETQ. The CDR3 region is CASSLGDRVAGYTF. Written as DNA, the CDR3 is TGCGCCAGCAGCTTGGGCGACAGGGTGGCAGGCTACACCTTC.

J is TRBJ2-7 and V is TRBV7-9; possibly TRBD2 for D (6 bases). This CDR3 spans 16 amino acids. CDR1 SEHNR and CDR2 FQNEAQ come from the germline V gene (reference sequence). Trimming took 2 bases from V and 5 from J, leaving 19 bases between them. CDR3 sequence reads: CASSLRTTSRHHEQYF. As DNA, the CDR3 is TGTGCCAGCAGCTTACGCACGACTAGTAGGCACCACGAGCAGTACTTC.

Regarding this clone: The germline gene is not matched at one end of the junction; a read error may be the cause. The V and J genes are TRBV2 and TRBJ2-6, with D maybe TRBD1 (5 bases). Germline V gene lookup returns CDR1 SNHLY and CDR2 FYNNEI. This CDR3 is built from 16 residues. The CDR3 region has the DNA TGTGCCAGCAGACCCGGACATAGCTCTGGGGCCGACGTCCTGACTTTC. Protein: CASRPGHSSGADVLTF.

The rearrangement uses TRBV5-1 and TRBJ1-1; a possible D gene is TRBD1 (5 bases). CDR1 and CDR2 (germline): SGHRS, YFSETQ. The germline V and J ends were trimmed by 1 base and 2 bases, with 9 bases remaining between them. This CDR3 comprises 14 residues. CDR3 protein: CASSLRQLNTEAFF. The CDR3 nucleotides are TGCGCCAGCAGCTTGCGACAGCTAAACACTGAAGCTTTCTTT.

The chain couples TRBV2 to TRBJ2-3; 7 bases agree with TRBD2. This CDR3 is built from 14 residues. V was pared by 7 bases and J by 2 bases, with 6 bases of the junction left unmatched. The germline CDR1 and CDR2 sequences are SNHLY and FYNNEI. CDR3 DNA sequence: TGTGCCAGCACCTCCGGGACTACCACAGATACGCAGTATTTT. Encoded protein: CASTSGTTTDTQYF. Drawing the rest from reference TRBV2 and TRBJ2-3, the complete variable domain is EPEVTQTPSHQVTQMGQEVILRCVPISNHLYFYWYRQILGQKVEFLVSFYNNEISEKSEIFDDQFSVERPDGSNFTLKIRSTKLEDSAMYFCASTSGTTTDTQYFGPGTRLTVL.

This clone has more than one count but fewer than ten. The chain has TRBV10-2 and TRBJ1-6; D unclear. V was shortened by 3 bases and J by 9 bases, with 15 bases between the two germline ends. The length of the CDR3 is 15 residues. Germline CDR1 reads WSHSY; CDR2 reads SAAADI. CDR3 coding DNA: TGCGCCAGCAGTGATACGGTCGGCTTCGGTTCACCCCTCCACTTT. Amino acid sequence: CASSDTVGFGSPLHF.

The chain couples TRBV7-7 to TRBJ2-2; TRBD2 is a possible D gene (5 bases). The CDR3 is made up of 14 amino acids. The germline V gene encodes CDR1 SSHAT and CDR2 FNYEAQ (reference sequence). Deletions cut 3 bases from V and 7 bases from J, with 12 bases between. The CDR3 loop is CASSLGPGIGELFF. CDR3 sequence (DNA): TGTGCCAGCAGCTTGGGCCCGGGGATCGGGGAGCTGTTTTTT. Full variable domain (outside the CDR3, taken from reference TRBV7-7 and TRBJ2-2): GAGVSQSPRYKVTKRGQDVTLRCDPISSHATLYWYQQALGQGPEFLTYFNYEAQPDKSGLPSDRFSAERPEGSISTLTIQRTEQRDSAMYRCASSLGPGIGELFFGEGSRLTVL.

This clone was counted a few times. The rearrangement joins TRBV29-1 to TRBJ2-2, with D uncertain. From germline, CDR1 is SQVTM and CDR2 ANQGSEA. The CDR3 spans 13 residues. Deletions cut 4 bases from V and 2 bases from J, with 8 bases between. CDR3 amino acids: CSVVIINTGELFF. CDR3 DNA: TGCAGCGTTGTCATTATCAACACCGGGGAGCTGTTTTTT.